This TCR beta chain appears in the sequencing data of a study of CXCR3-negative and CXCR3-positive naive CD8 T cells. The CDR3 is 15 residues long. The germline CDR1 and CDR2 sequences are MNHEY and SVGEGT. General study results and limits: More hydrophobic TRB CDR3s occurred in CXCR3-positive than in CXCR3-negative naive cells.

Preparation of TRB cDNA libraries relied on 5' RACE carrying UMI labels. Following a re-call of the 5' RACE reads, TCRdb has one entry per CDR3 protein and lacks DNA. The sample shows under 70,000 distinct CDR3 sequences, and 4% to 5.5% sits with its ten largest clones. Regarding this clonotype: What it binds is unknown.

The genes are TRBV6-2 or TRBV6-3 and TRBJ2-1; no DNA is available, so the TRBD2 call from TCRdb remains unchecked. Material: naive CXCR3+ CD8+ T cells from blood. Subset of the sample: CD45RO-CCR7+CD27+CD95- naive CD8+ T cells expressing CXCR3 (TNR3+). The origin of this receptor is a human donor in good health. Some clones in this sample may be carry-over from other donors' samples. The CDR3 loop is CASSLGASVVNEQFF.